This T cell receptor beta chain emerged from a study of T cell responses to AZD1222 COVID-19 vaccine (dated by TCRdb to the early 2020s). Background on the whole study: TCR sequencing covered 230 or so trial participants: 200 to 220 given two doses of AZD1222 and 26 given two doses of MenACWY control vaccine. Trial participants were enrolled by age into 18-55, 56-69 and 70-plus year subgroups, with about 150, 27 and 61 TCR-sequenced participants respectively. The investigation overall reported the following: Conclusions about previously exposed vaccinees are limited because only five to seven AZD1222 recipients were SARS-CoV-2 seropositive at baseline. The 56-69-year group was small, and its depth increase did not reach significance, likely because of low power. No day 14 peak-response samples were available, so repertoires were characterized only after the peak T cell response. Spike-specific TCR breadth and depth rose significantly after two AZD1222 doses compared with day 0 and with MenACWY recipients. Participants were mostly white British, with more females than males. The authors suggested clonal diversity may have been underestimated. The whole spike protein was spanned by vaccine-associated CD4 TCRs, and dominant responses were seen in regions 160-218 and 743-854. Reportedly, close to half of the unique spike-specific TCRs recognized epitopes lying outside the regions that are mutated in the B.1.351 and B.1.1.7 variants.

The sample's time point label, decoded: about 28 days (+/-7) after the second vaccine dose. Because spike-specific TCR depth and breadth did not differ between the two schedules, AZD1222 recipients who got a second dose at roughly 4 weeks were pooled with those who got a second dose at roughly 12 weeks. Vaccinee samples came from UK trials COV001 and COV002, including a single-blind randomized controlled phase 2/3 trial of AZD1222 (ChAdOx1 nCoV-19) in healthy adults. For TCRbeta chain sequencing, PBMC samples from trial participants were taken at day 0 and at day 28 after the second dose. The CDR3 regions of human TCRbeta chains were analyzed by immunosequencing. In the paper's pipeline: Repertoire TCRs were checked for matches against a reference library of SARS-CoV-2-specific TCRs that had been generated using the MIRA antigen-specificity platform. Breadth meant the fraction of unique TCRs that were SARS-CoV-2-associated, whereas depth meant the fraction of total T cells that were SARS-CoV-2-associated. Using the MIRA data, each spike-specific TCR was assigned both to the spike region to which the TCR was reactive and to a CD4 or CD8 class. Log10-transformed breadth and depth values were compared by one-way ANOVA with Sidak's multiple comparisons tests. This immuneACCESS table, as held by TCRdb, lists in-frame sequences with V and J called but not all clones. Of the missing ones, under half trace to an unresolved V gene in checked studies; the others have no known cause. The V and J calls and the clone size are those of that table, but D and trimming were determined from the DNA. The sample data list fewer than 200,000 clones, and just over 90% of these were observed just once. Clones ranked in the top ten supply approximately 1.7% of the sample.

As to this clone: Its binding antigen is unknown. Qualities for individual bases were not recorded, and no much larger clone is one base off.

Sequencing was performed on peripheral blood, taken 28 days after the second AZD1222 dose. The source is an adult who received the AZD1222 COVID-19 vaccine.

CDR3 region: CASSQRPSQGSGNTIYF. The DNA sequence is TGTGCCAGCAGCCAGCGCCCGTCCCAAGGCTCTGGAAACACCATATATTTT. This receptor chain uses TRBV3-1 (or the pseudogene TRBV3-2) and TRBJ1-3; a confident D gene designation cannot be given. The CDR3 runs 17 residues from the cysteine to the phenylalanine. Kept here is only the CDR3 DNA, which spans 51 bases and is read in frame from base 1. As encoded in the germline V gene (reference sequence), CDR1 is LGHDT while CDR2 is YNNKEL. V was cut back by 3 bases and J by 0 bases, leaving a gap of 15 bases between them.